Described below is a single TCR beta chain sequence and its context. This CDR3 is built from 15 residues. Trimming stripped 1 base from V and 4 bases from J, with 11 bases between. The authors prepared the TCRbeta library with unique molecular identifiers. TCRdb recomputed calls from the PCR reads with MiXCR, one row per CDR3 protein. This sample carries around 600,000 distinct CDR3 sequences, about 10% of them seen once, and the ten largest clones take roughly 4%. The data were obtained in a study of T-cell reconstitution after alpha-beta-depleted transplantation in children. This rearrangement joins TRBV12-3 or TRBV12-4 to TRBJ2-1; D remains ambiguous. The input for sequencing was PBMCs from the stem cell graft donor, taken from the stem cell graft. This clonotype was sampled from a human donor who donated a stem cell graft to a child with acute myeloid leukemia. Here the CDR3 reads CASSLELSLYNEQFF. For the CDR3, the DNA is TGTGCCAGCAGTTTAGAGCTATCGCTTTACAATGAGCAGTTCTTC.